What follows describes a single T cell receptor beta chain. Its antigen is not identified. This record comes from a study of cytomegalovirus exposure and HLA in healthy donors. Overall study findings and caveats: Presence/absence analyses rested on an assumption that sequencing depth was roughly uniform across donors. In a later analysis, TCR beta V- and J-gene trimming showed a link to a missense DCLRE1C variant. The likely explanation for a cluster of highly shared sequence variants was sequencing artifact.

The study ran its PCR with 60 Vbeta and 13 Jbeta primers. Assay: immunoSEQ multiplex PCR; the TCRdb copy retains only in-frame clones and omits some. Of about 84,000 clones in the sample, around 80% are singletons; the top ten hold around 2.5%. This CDR3 is built from 14 residues. Germline V gene lookup returns CDR1 LNHNV and CDR2 YYDKDF (reference sequence). After removal of 4 bases from V and 4 bases from J, the junction contained 4 bases not matched to a gene. The material sequenced was PBMCs. The gene calls are TRBV15 and TRBJ1-5; 7 nucleotides align to TRBD1. The TCR comes from a male donor in good health and CMV-seropositive. DNA of the CDR3: TGTGCCACCAGCAACCGGGACAGAAATCAGCCCCAGCATTTT. This codes for CATSNRDRNQPQHF.